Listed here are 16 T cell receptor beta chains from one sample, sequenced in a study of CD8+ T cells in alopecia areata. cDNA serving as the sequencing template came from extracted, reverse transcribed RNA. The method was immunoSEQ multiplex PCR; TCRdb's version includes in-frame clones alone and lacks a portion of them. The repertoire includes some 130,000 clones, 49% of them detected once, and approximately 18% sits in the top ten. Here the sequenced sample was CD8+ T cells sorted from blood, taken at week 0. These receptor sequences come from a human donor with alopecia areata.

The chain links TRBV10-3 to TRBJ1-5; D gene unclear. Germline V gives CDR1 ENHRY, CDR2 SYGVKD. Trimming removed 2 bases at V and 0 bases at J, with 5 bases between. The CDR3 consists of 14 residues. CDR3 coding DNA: TGTGCCATCAGTGAGGAGTTTAGCAATCAGCCCCAGCATTTT. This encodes CAISEEFSNQPQHF.

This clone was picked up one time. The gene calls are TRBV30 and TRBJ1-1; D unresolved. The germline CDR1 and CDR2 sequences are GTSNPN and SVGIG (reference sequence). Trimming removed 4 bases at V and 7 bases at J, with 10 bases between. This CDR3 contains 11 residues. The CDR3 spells CAWKAEYEAFF. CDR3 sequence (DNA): TGTGCCTGGAAAGCAGAGTATGAAGCTTTCTTT.

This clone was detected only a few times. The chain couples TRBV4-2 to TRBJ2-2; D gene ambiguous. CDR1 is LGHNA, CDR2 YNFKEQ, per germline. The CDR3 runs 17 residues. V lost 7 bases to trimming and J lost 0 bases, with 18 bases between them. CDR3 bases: TGTGCCAGCACCAAAGAATCCGAAAACCCGAACACCGGGGAGCTGTTTTTT. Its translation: CASTKESENPNTGELFF.

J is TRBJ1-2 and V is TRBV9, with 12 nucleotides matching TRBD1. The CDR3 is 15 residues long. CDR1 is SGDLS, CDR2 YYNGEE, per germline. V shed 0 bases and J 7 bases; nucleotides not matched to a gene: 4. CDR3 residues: CASSVARDRGLGYTF. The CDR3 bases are TGTGCCAGCAGCGTAGCTCGGGACAGGGGGCTTGGCTACACCTTC.

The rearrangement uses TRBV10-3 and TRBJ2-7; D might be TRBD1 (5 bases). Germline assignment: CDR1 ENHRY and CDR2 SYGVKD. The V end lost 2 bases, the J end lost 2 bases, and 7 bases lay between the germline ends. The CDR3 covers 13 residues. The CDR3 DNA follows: TGTGCCATCAGTGAGCAGGGAACCTACGAGCAGTACTTC. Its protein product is CAISEQGTYEQYF.

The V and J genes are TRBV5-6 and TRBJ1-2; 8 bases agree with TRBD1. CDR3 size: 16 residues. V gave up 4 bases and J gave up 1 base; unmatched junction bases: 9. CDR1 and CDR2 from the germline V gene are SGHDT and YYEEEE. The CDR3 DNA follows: TGTGCCAGCAGCGCGGGACAGGCCATACTTAACTATGGCTACACCTTC. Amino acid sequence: CASSAGQAILNYGYTF.

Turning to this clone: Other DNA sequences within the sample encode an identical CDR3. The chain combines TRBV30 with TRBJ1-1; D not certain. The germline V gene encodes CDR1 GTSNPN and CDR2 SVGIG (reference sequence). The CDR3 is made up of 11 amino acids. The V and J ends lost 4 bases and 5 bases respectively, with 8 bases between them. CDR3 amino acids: CAWTRGTEAFF. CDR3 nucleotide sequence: TGTGCCTGGACACGCGGGACTGAAGCTTTCTTT.

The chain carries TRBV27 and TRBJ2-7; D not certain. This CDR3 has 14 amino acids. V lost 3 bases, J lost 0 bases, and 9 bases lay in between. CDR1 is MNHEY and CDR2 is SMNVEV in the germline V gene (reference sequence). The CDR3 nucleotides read TGTGCCAGCAGTTTCTCCCTCAGCTCCTACGAGCAGTACTTC. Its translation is CASSFSLSSYEQYF.

CDR3 in amino acids: CASSVGLAGVTDTQYF. The CDR3 DNA reads TGTGCCAGCAGCGTAGGACTAGCGGGGGTAACAGATACGCAGTATTTT. The chain couples TRBV9 to TRBJ2-3; 12 positions agree with TRBD2. The germline V gene encodes CDR1 SGDLS and CDR2 YYNGEE. V shed 0 bases, J shed 3 bases, and the junction held 2 bases outside the gene matches. This CDR3 has 16 residues.

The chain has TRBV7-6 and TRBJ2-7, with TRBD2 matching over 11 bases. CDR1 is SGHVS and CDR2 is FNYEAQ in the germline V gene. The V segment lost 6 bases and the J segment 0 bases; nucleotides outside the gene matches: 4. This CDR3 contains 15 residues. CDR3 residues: CASSRLAGNSYEQYF. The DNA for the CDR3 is TGTGCCAGCAGTCGACTAGCGGGGAACTCCTACGAGCAGTACTTC. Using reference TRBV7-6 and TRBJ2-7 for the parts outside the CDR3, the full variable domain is GAGVSQSPRYKVTKRGQDVALRCDPISGHVSLYWYRQALGQGPEFLTYFNYEAQQDKSGLPNDRFSAERPEGSISTLTIQRTEQRDSAMYRCASSRLAGNSYEQYFGPGTRLTVT.

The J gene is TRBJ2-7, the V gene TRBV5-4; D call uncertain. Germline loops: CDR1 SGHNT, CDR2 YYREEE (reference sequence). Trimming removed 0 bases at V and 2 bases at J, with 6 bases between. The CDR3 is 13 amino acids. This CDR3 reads CASSLGVPYEQYF. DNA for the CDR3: TGTGCCAGCAGCTTGGGAGTACCCTACGAGCAGTACTTC. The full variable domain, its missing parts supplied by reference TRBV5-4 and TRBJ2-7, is ETGVTQSPTHLIKTRGQQVTLRCSSQSGHNTVSWYQQALGQGPQFIFQYYREEENGRGNFPPRFSGLQFPNYSSELNVNALELDDSALYLCASSLGVPYEQYFGPGTRLTVT.

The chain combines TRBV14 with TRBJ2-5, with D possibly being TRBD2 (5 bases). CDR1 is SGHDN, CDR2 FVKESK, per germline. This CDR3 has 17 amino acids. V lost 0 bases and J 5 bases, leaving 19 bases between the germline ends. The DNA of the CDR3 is TGTGCCAGCAGCCAAGATCTACGTCATCTGGAGGTGGAGACCCAGTACTTC. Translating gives CASSQDLRHLEVETQYF.

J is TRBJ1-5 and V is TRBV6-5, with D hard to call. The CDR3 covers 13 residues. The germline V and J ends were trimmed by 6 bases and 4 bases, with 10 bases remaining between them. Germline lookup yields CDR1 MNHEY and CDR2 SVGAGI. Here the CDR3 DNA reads TGTGCCAGCAGGCCGGGGAGGAATCAGCCCCAGCATTTT. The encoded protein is CASRPGRNQPQHF.

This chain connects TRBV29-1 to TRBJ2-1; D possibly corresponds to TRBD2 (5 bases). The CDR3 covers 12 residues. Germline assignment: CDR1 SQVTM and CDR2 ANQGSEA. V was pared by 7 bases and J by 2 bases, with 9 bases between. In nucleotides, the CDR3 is TGCAGCGGGGCGGGCACCTACAATGAGCAGTTCTTC. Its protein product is CSGAGTYNEQFF.

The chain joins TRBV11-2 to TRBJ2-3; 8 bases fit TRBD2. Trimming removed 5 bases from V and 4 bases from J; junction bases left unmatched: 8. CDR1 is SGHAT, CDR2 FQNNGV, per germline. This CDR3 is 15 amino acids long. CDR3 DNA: TGTGCCAGCAGCATAGCGGGAAACCCCGCAGATACGCAGTATTTT. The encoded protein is CASSIAGNPADTQYF.

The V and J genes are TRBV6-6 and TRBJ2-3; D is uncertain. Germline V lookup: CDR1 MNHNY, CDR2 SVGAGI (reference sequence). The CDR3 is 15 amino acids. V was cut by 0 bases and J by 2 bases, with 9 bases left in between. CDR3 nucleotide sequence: TGTGCCAGCAGTTACTCCCACTCCGACACAGATACGCAGTATTTT. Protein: CASSYSHSDTDTQYF.